A selection of T cell receptor beta chains follows, all from one sample in a study of blood T cell repertoires in COVID-19. Some clones are missing from TCRdb's copy, which holds only in-frame ones; the method was immunoSEQ multiplex PCR. This repertoire shows over 300,000 clones, 90% found once; its top ten account for about 7%. Sequencing was done on a sample of peripheral blood. The receptors come from a man in his late teens or twenties with active or convalescent COVID-19. Both conserved end residues are part of each CDR3. D genes are given only for firm matches. Not all rows give a size; the values are once, few, many and, for expanded clones, a class.

d_call	clone_size	v_call	cdr3_length	j_call	cdr3_aa	cdr3_nt
TRBD1	-	TRBV13	16	TRBJ2-7	CASSLSPTGGTYEQYF	TGTGCCAGCAGCTTATCCCCGACAGGGGGAACCTACGAGCAGTACTTC
TRBD1	-	TRBV18	15	TRBJ2-5	CASSRDRGDQETQYF	TGTGCCAGCTCACGGGACAGGGGGGACCAAGAGACCCAGTACTTC
TRBD1	few	TRBV19	18	TRBJ1-4	CASSMGTEGVATNEKLFF	TGTGCCAGTAGCATGGGGACAGAGGGCGTTGCAACTAATGAAAAACTGTTTTTT
TRBD2	-	TRBV30	14	TRBJ2-2	CASALAGGTGELFF	TGTGCCTCAGCCCTAGCGGGAGGCACCGGGGAGCTGTTTTTT
-	few	TRBV2	13	TRBJ1-4	CASSAIPKEKLFF	TGTGCCAGCAGTGCCATCCCAAAAGAAAAACTGTTTTTT
TRBD1	many	TRBV5-4	15	TRBJ2-7	CASSSLDRGEHEQYF	TGTGCCAGCAGTTCCCTGGACAGGGGAGAACACGAGCAGTACTTC
-	-	TRBV3-1/TRBV3-2	16	TRBJ2-3	CASSPARGAATDTQYF	TGTGCCAGCAGTCCGGCCCGCGGGGCGGCCACAGATACGCAGTATTTT
TRBD1	-	TRBV5-4	15	TRBJ1-6	CASSSRQGSNSPLHF	TGTGCCAGCAGCAGTCGACAGGGCTCGAATTCACCCCTCCACTTT
-	few	TRBV14	15	TRBJ2-5	CASSQSGLSQGTQYF	TGTGCCAGCAGCCAGTCAGGTCTATCTCAAGGGACCCAGTACTTC
-	-	TRBV3-1/TRBV3-2	15	TRBJ1-6	CASSQDLTVDSPLHF	TGTGCCAGCAGCCAAGATCTGACAGTGGATTCACCCCTCCACTTT
TRBD1	-	TRBV2	14	TRBJ1-2	CASTQGTGPYGYTF	TGTGCCAGCACCCAAGGGACAGGGCCATATGGCTACACCTTC
TRBD1	-	TRBV6-5	15	TRBJ1-6	CASRGGQGRNSPLHF	TGTGCCAGCAGGGGGGGACAGGGGCGGAATTCACCCCTCCACTTT
TRBD2	once	TRBV9	17	TRBJ2-3	CASSASSGRPSTDTQYF	TGTGCCAGCAGCGCGTCTAGCGGGAGGCCTAGCACAGATACGCAGTATTTT
TRBD1	-	TRBV3-1/TRBV3-2	15	TRBJ1-1	CASSQEAGGETEAFF	TGTGCCAGCAGCCAAGAGGCAGGGGGAGAGACTGAAGCTTTCTTT
TRBD2	-	TRBV6-4	16	TRBJ2-3	CASSAGGGRAMGTQYF	TGTGCCAGCAGTGCCGGCGGGGGAAGGGCCATGGGTACGCAGTATTTT
TRBD2	once	TRBV27	15	TRBJ2-2	CASMLAGGHTGELFF	TGTGCCAGCATGCTAGCGGGGGGACACACCGGGGAGCTGTTTTTT
-	-	TRBV21-1	11	TRBJ2-7	CATPTVYEQYF	TGTGCCACCCCGACAGTTTACGAGCAGTACTTC
-	-	TRBV29-1	12	TRBJ2-7	CSVESQDYEQYF	TGCAGCGTTGAGTCGCAGGATTACGAGCAGTACTTC
TRBD2	-	TRBV5-1	16	TRBJ2-3	CASSLFPSGGVDTQYF	TGCGCCAGCAGCTTGTTTCCTAGCGGGGGGGTAGATACGCAGTATTTT
-	-	TRBV19	13	TRBJ1-5	CASSIGGNQPQHF	TGTGCCAGTAGTATAGGAGGGAATCAGCCCCAGCATTTT
-	-	TRBV28	16	TRBJ1-1	CASSSGILYPNTEAFF	TGTGCCAGCAGTTCGGGGATCCTTTATCCGAACACTGAAGCTTTCTTT
-	-	TRBV9	14	TRBJ1-1	CASSVGQINTEAFF	TGTGCCAGCAGCGTAGGGCAAATTAACACTGAAGCTTTCTTT
TRBD1	-	TRBV6-2/TRBV6-3	15	TRBJ2-7	CASSYVGTGHYEQYF	TGTGCCAGCAGTTACGTCGGGACAGGTCACTACGAGCAGTACTTC
TRBD2	-	TRBV11-2	19	TRBJ2-7	CASSFPKETSRYSSYEQYF	TGTGCCAGCAGCTTCCCAAAAGAGACTAGCCGGTACAGCTCCTACGAGCAGTACTTC
-	-	TRBV10-2	12	TRBJ2-7	CALADTSYEQYF	TGCGCCTTAGCGGACACCTCCTACGAGCAGTACTTC
-	once	TRBV10-2	15	TRBJ1-5	CATKNRGALNQPQHF	TGCGCCACCAAGAACCGGGGGGCTCTTAATCAGCCCCAGCATTTT
TRBD2	-	TRBV6-5	13	TRBJ2-7	CASSQRGEYEQYF	TGTGCCAGCAGCCAACGGGGGGAGTACGAGCAGTACTTC
-	-	TRBV2	13	TRBJ1-2	CASSSPGGYGYTF	TGTGCCAGCAGCTCACCAGGAGGCTATGGCTACACCTTC
-	-	TRBV5-5	16	TRBJ1-4	CASSLGQGPTNEKLFF	TGTGCCAGCAGCTTGGGCCAGGGTCCCACTAATGAAAAACTGTTTTTT
TRBD1	-	TRBV5-1	15	TRBJ1-1	CASSLLGQSNTEAFF	TGCGCCAGCAGCCTACTGGGACAGTCGAACACTGAAGCTTTCTTT
TRBD1	-	TRBV5-1	15	TRBJ2-2	CASSEWTGVSGELFF	TGCGCCAGCAGCGAATGGACAGGGGTTTCCGGGGAGCTGTTTTTT
-	-	TRBV28	16	TRBJ1-3	CASSFNEARSGNTIYF	TGTGCCAGCAGTTTCAACGAGGCCCGCTCTGGAAACACCATATATTTT
-	-	TRBV19	15	TRBJ2-2	CASRLASRRTGELFF	TGTGCCAGTAGGCTAGCGTCTCGGAGGACCGGGGAGCTGTTTTTT
-	-	TRBV3-1/TRBV3-2	14	TRBJ1-1	CASSQGAGGTEAFF	TGTGCCAGCAGCCAAGGGGCAGGAGGCACTGAAGCTTTCTTT
TRBD2	-	TRBV27	14	TRBJ2-1	CASSLGGGDVEQFF	TGTGCCAGCAGTTTAGGTGGGGGGGATGTTGAGCAGTTCTTC
-	-	TRBV10-3	15	TRBJ1-1	CAISESSGGNTEAFF	TGTGCCATCAGTGAGTCTTCAGGAGGGAACACTGAAGCTTTCTTT
TRBD1	-	TRBV27	18	TRBJ1-1	CASSFSRGQAQADTEAFF	TGTGCCAGCAGTTTCTCCCGTGGACAGGCCCAAGCGGACACTGAAGCTTTCTTT